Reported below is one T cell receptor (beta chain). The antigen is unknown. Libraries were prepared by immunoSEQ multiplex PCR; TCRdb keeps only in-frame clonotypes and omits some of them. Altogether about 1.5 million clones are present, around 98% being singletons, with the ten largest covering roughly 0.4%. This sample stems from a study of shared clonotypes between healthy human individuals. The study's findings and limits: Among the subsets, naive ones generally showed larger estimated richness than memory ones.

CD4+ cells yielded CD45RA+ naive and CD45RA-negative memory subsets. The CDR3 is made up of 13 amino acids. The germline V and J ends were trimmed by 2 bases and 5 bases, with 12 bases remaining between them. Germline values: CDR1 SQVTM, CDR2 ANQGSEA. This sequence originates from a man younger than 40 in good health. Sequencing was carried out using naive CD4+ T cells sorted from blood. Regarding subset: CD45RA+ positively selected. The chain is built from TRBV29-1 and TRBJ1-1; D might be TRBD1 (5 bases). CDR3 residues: CSVEYRGGTEAFF. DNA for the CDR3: TGCAGCGTTGAATATCGGGGCGGGACTGAAGCTTTCTTT.